Shown below are 6 T cell receptor beta chains from a single sample sequenced in a study of a mutant IDH1 vaccine in newly diagnosed glioma. Libraries were prepared by immunoSEQ multiplex PCR; TCRdb keeps only in-frame clonotypes and omits some of them. This sample has about 29,000 clones, with about 76% found just once. As for time point: week 35, safety follow-up. Vaccinated patients received 300 ug of mutant IDH1 20-mer peptide per dose, with topical imiquimod. What these receptors recognize is not known. Sequenced here: PBMCs, sampled from a glioma patient whose treatment included an IDH1 peptide vaccine. The source of these receptors is a man between 50 and 59 years old with glioma.

The gene calls are TRBV28 and TRBJ2-7; TRBD2 matches at 12 bases. V dropped 3 bases and J dropped 0; count of bases not matched to a gene: 9. Germline CDR1 is MDHEN and CDR2 is SYDVKM. This CDR3 region has 18 residues. The CDR3 loop is CASSLLAGGLRSSYEQYF. CDR3 sequence (DNA): TGTGCCAGCAGTTTGCTAGCGGGAGGGCTGAGGAGCTCCTACGAGCAGTACTTC.

This clone was seen more than once but under ten times. V usage is TRBV5-1 and J usage is TRBJ2-3; TRBD2 agrees at 9 bases. This CDR3 contains 15 residues. The V gene end was trimmed by 5 bases and the J gene end by 4 bases; junction bases not matched to a gene: 8. CDR1 SGHRS and CDR2 YFSETQ come from the germline V gene. CDR3 sequence (DNA): TGCGCCAGCAGGGGCGGGGGGGCCTTGGCAGATACGCAGTATTTT. Its protein product is CASRGGGALADTQYF.

CDR3: CASSWNQGTYGYTF. The CDR3 bases are TGTGCCAGCAGCTGGAACCAGGGAACCTATGGCTACACCTTC. This chain uses TRBV5-6 with TRBJ1-2; the D gene is possibly TRBD1 (5 bases). V was trimmed by 3 bases and J by 4 bases, leaving 13 bases between them. Germline V CDR1 and CDR2: SGHDT, YYEEEE. The CDR3 has 14 amino acids.

The table lists this clone with a few counts. The J gene is TRBJ1-4, the V gene TRBV30, with a possible D match to TRBD1 (6 bases). The ends were cut back, 1 base at V and 7 bases at J, with 13 bases in the middle. The CDR3 has 14 residues. Per the germline V gene, CDR1 is GTSNPN and CDR2 is SVGIG (reference sequence). In nucleotides, the CDR3 is TGTGCCTGGAGTGGAGCGACAGGAGTTGAAAAACTGTTTTTT. Amino acids: CAWSGATGVEKLFF.

In nucleotides, the CDR3 is TGTGCCAGTGGGGAGCCTGGGGCCAACGTCCTGACTTTC. It is translated as CASGEPGANVLTF. This rearrangement joins TRBV9 to TRBJ2-6; D might be TRBD2 (5 bases). CDR3 size: 13 residues. CDR1 and CDR2 (germline): SGDLS, YYNGEE. V was trimmed by 8 bases and J by 2 bases, leaving 8 bases between them.

This clone has a single count. V gene TRBV19 combines with J gene TRBJ2-2; D gene unclear. CDR3 length: 13 residues. Looked up from germline, CDR1 is LNHDA and CDR2 is SQIVND (reference sequence). The ends were cut back, 5 bases at V and 7 bases at J, with 11 bases in the middle. This CDR3 reads CASSPNKVGELFF. The CDR3 DNA is TGTGCCAGTAGTCCTAACAAGGTCGGGGAGCTGTTTTTT.